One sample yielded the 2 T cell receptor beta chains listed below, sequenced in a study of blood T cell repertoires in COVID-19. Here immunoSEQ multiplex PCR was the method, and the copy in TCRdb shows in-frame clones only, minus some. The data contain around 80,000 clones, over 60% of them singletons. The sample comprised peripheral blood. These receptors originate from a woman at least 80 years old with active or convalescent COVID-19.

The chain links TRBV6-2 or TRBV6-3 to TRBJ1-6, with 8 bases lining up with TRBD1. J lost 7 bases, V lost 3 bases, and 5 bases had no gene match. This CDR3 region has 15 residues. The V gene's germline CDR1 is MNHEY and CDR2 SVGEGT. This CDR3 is CASSYGTGWNSPLHF. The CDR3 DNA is TGTGCCAGCAGTTATGGGACAGGTTGGAATTCACCCCTCCACTTT.

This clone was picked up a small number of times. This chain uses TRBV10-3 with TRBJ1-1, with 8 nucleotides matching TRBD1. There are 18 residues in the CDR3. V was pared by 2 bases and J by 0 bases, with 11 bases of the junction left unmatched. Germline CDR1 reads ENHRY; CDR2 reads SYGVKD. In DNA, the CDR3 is TGTGCCATCAGTGAGAGCTGGACAGGGATATCCATGAACACTGAAGCTTTCTTT. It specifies CAISESWTGISMNTEAFF.